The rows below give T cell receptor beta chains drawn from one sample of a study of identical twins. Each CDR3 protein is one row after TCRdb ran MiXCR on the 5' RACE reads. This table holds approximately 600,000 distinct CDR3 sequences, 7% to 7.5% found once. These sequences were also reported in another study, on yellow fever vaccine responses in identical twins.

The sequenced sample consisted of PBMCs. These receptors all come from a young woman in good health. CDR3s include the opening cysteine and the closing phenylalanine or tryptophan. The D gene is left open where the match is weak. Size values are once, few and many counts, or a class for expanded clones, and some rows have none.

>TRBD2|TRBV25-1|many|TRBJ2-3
CASSDTSASTDTQYF
TGTGCCAGCAGTGACACTAGCGCTAGCACAGATACGCAGTATTTT
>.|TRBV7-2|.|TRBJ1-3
CASSRLQGAGNTIYF
TGTGCCAGCAGCAGACTACAGGGTGCTGGAAACACCATATATTTT
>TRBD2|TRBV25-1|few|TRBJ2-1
CASSESGGRAGRNEQFF
TGTGCCAGCAGTGAATCCGGCGGGAGGGCCGGTCGGAATGAGCAGTTCTTC
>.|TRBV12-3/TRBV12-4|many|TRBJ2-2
CASSHGQWRPNTGELFF
TGTGCCAGCAGTCACGGACAGTGGAGACCTAACACCGGGGAGCTGTTTTTT
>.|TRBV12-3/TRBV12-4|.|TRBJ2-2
CASSFMDLNTGELFF
TGTGCCAGCAGTTTTATGGATCTTAACACCGGGGAGCTGTTTTTT
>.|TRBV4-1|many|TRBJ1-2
CASSLQGRRNYGYTF
TGCGCCAGCAGCCTGCAGGGGCGGAGAAACTATGGCTACACCTTC
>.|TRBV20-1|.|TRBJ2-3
CSAPFPGRNTDTQYF
TGCAGTGCCCCTTTCCCGGGCCGAAACACAGATACGCAGTATTTT
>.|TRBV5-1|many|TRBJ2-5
CASSLGGIETQYF
TGCGCCAGCAGCTTAGGAGGTATAGAGACCCAGTACTTC
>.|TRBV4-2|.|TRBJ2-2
CASSQQQGVKTGELFF
TGTGCCAGCAGCCAGCAACAGGGTGTTAAAACCGGGGAGCTGTTTTTT
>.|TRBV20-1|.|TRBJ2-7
CSAREPGRTYEQYF
TGCAGTGCTAGAGAGCCGGGTCGGACCTACGAGCAGTACTTC
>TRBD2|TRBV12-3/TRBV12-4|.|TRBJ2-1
CASHRAGGIGQFF
TGTGCCAGCCATAGGGCGGGAGGAATTGGGCAGTTCTTC
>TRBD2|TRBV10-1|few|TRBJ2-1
CASSELGTSGVIYNEQFF
TGCGCCAGCAGTGAGCTCGGGACTAGCGGGGTAATCTACAATGAGCAGTTCTTC
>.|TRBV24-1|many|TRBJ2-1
CATSDFGGNEQFF
TGTGCCACCAGTGATTTTGGTGGCAATGAGCAGTTCTTC
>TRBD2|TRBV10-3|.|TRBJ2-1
CAISGITSGGSEFF
TGTGCCATCAGTGGGATTACTAGCGGGGGTTCCGAGTTCTTC
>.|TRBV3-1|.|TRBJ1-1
CASSQFGLDVGTEAFF
TGTGCCAGCAGCCAGTTCGGGCTAGACGTCGGCACTGAAGCTTTCTTT
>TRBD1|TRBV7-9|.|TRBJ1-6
CASTSGTGDSPLHF
TGTGCCAGCACCTCCGGGACAGGGGACTCACCCCTCCACTTT
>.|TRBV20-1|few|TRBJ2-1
CSAPQGGPYNEQFF
TGCAGTGCCCCTCAGGGGGGGCCCTACAATGAGCAGTTCTTC
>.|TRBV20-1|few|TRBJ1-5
CSAPDTRNQPQHF
TGCAGTGCCCCGGACACCCGTAATCAGCCCCAGCATTTT
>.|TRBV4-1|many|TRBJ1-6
CASSQLNMGSYNSPLHF
TGCGCCAGCAGCCAACTCAACATGGGCTCCTATAATTCACCCCTCCACTTT
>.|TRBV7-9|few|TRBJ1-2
CASSPSRETYGYTF
TGTGCCAGCAGCCCCTCCAGGGAGACCTATGGCTACACCTTC
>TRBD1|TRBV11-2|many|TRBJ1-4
CASSPRQGSGATNEKLFF
TGTGCCAGCAGCCCACGACAGGGCTCCGGTGCAACTAATGAAAAACTGTTTTTT
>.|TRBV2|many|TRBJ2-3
CASSEAPSRGTDTQYF
TGTGCCAGCAGTGAAGCGCCAAGCCGGGGCACAGATACGCAGTATTTT
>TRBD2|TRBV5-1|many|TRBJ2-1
CASSLRGDNNEQFF
TGCGCCAGCAGCTTGCGGGGGGATAACAATGAGCAGTTCTTC
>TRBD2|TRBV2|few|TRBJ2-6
CASSGEGTGANVLTF
TGTGCCAGCAGCGGGGAGGGTACTGGGGCCAACGTCCTGACTTTC
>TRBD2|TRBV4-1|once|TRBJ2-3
CASSQDPAGGLVDTQYF
TGCGCCAGCAGCCAAGATCCAGCGGGAGGGCTGGTAGATACGCAGTATTTT
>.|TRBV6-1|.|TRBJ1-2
CASGGMNYGYTF
TGTGCCAGCGGGGGAATGAACTATGGCTACACCTTC
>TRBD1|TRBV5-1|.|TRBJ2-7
CASSLGGQGVIYEQYF
TGCGCCAGCAGCTTGGGGGGACAGGGGGTCATCTACGAGCAGTACTTC
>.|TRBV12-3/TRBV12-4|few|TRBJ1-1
CASSSKGTEAFF
TGTGCCAGCAGTTCAAAGGGGACTGAAGCTTTCTTT
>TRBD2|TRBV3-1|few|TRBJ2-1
CASSTHQRGGSYNEQFF
TGTGCCAGCAGCACACACCAGCGGGGTGGCTCCTACAATGAGCAGTTCTTC
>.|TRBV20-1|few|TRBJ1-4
CSARGSGRDEKLFF
TGCAGTGCTAGAGGCTCAGGGAGAGATGAAAAACTGTTTTTT
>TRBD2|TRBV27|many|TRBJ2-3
CASSRRGVGANKLTDTQYF
TGTGCCAGCAGCCGACGGGGGGTGGGCGCCAACAAACTTACAGATACGCAGTATTTT
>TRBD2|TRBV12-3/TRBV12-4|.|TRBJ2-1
CASSKPGLAYEQFF
TGTGCCAGCAGCAAACCGGGACTAGCGTATGAGCAGTTCTTC
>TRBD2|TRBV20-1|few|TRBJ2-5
CSARGLAGDPQETQYF
TGCAGTGCCAGGGGGCTAGCGGGAGACCCCCAAGAGACCCAGTACTTC
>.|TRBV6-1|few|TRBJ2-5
CASSRRRGETQYF
TGTGCCAGCAGCCGCCGGCGGGGAGAGACCCAGTACTTC
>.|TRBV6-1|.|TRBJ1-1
CASSGVINTEAFF
TGTGCCAGCAGCGGGGTGATCAACACTGAAGCTTTCTTT
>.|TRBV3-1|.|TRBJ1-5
CASSDTGGSVTQPQHF
TGTGCCAGCAGCGACACCGGGGGGTCGGTAACTCAGCCCCAGCATTTT
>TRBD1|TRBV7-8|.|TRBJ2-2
CASSTIGQGRTGELFF
TGTGCCAGCAGCACAATTGGACAGGGTCGGACCGGGGAGCTGTTTTTT
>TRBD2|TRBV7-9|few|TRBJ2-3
CASSDTGNPGGDTQYF
TGTGCCAGCAGCGATACCGGGAACCCGGGAGGAGATACGCAGTATTTT
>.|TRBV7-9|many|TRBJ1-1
CASSLASGIPEAFF
TGTGCCAGCAGCTTAGCTTCTGGGATCCCTGAAGCTTTCTTT
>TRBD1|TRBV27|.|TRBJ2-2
CASRRGTGATGELFF
TGTGCCAGCAGGCGCGGGACAGGGGCCACCGGGGAGCTGTTTTTT
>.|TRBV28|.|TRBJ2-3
CASSLGINTDTQYF
TGTGCCAGCAGTTTAGGGATAAACACAGATACGCAGTATTTT
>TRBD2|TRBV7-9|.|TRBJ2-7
CASSLGLFSDEQYF
TGTGCCAGCAGCTTGGGACTATTCTCTGACGAGCAGTACTTC
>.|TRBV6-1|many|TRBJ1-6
CASSPGVTNNSPLHF
TGTGCCAGCAGCCCTGGAGTCACCAATAATTCACCCCTCCACTTT
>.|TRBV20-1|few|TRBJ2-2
CSASPWGTNTGELFF
TGCAGTGCTAGTCCTTGGGGGACGAACACCGGGGAGCTGTTTTTT
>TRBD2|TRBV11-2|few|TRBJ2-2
CASSFGNTGTSIRGKPGELFF
TGTGCCAGCAGCTTCGGCAATACGGGGACTAGCATTCGTGGGAAACCCGGGGAGCTGTTTTTT
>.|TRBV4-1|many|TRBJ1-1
CASSQVLEPEAFF
TGCGCCAGCAGCCAAGTACTGGAACCTGAAGCTTTCTTT
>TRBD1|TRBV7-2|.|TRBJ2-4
CASSSRDRANIQYF
TGTGCCAGCAGCTCACGGGACAGGGCAAACATTCAGTACTTC
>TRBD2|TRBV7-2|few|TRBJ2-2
CASSLVAGDYTGELFF
TGTGCCAGCAGCTTAGTAGCGGGGGACTACACCGGGGAGCTGTTTTTT
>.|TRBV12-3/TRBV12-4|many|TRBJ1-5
CASSFLGQPQHF
TGTGCCAGCAGTTTTTTAGGTCAGCCCCAGCATTTT
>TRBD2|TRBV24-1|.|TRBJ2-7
CATSDRSSGRAFEQYF
TGTGCCACCAGTGATCGTTCTAGCGGGAGGGCCTTCGAGCAGTACTTC
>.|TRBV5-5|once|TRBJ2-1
CASSPGLSFYNEQFF
TGTGCCAGCAGCCCCGGGCTTAGCTTCTACAATGAGCAGTTCTTC
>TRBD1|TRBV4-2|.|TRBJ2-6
CASSQEVVAGGTGANVLTF
TGTGCCAGCAGCCAAGAAGTTGTGGCAGGGGGCACTGGGGCCAACGTCCTGACTTTC
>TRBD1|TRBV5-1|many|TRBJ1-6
CASSTDGQVGIYNSPLHF
TGCGCCAGCAGCACGGACGGACAGGTGGGGATTTATAATTCACCCCTCCACTTT